This T cell receptor beta chain is from a study of human T cells and chemical hapten exposure. General study results and limits: High-frequency TCRs, those above 1 in 1000, stayed the same after DPC sensitization.

This CDR3 spans 15 amino acids. The germline V and J ends were trimmed by 2 bases and 2 bases, with 13 bases remaining between them. Germline CDR1 is MDHEN and CDR2 is SYDVKM. TCRdb re-called the RACE reads with MiXCR, one entry per CDR3 protein. The sample lists about 180,000 distinct CDR3 sequences, more than 25% occurring once. For this clonotype: What it binds is not known.

Time point indicated: pre-sensitization, week 0. Treatment defined: therapeutic diphenylcyclopropenone sensitization with weekly scalp DPC. Sequencing used whole blood, obtained in connection with sensitization to the hapten diphenylcyclopropenone (DPC). This receptor was obtained from a woman younger than 45 with alopecia areata. Some clones in this sample may be carry-over from other donors' samples. This chain links TRBV28 with TRBJ2-7; D is perhaps TRBD1 or TRBD2 (5 bases each). The CDR3 protein is CASSLGDRATYEQYF. CDR3 in DNA: TGTGCCAGCAGTTTAGGGGACCGAGCAACCTACGAGCAGTACTTC.